This T cell receptor beta chain came from a study of tumor-infiltrating lymphocytes in glioblastoma multiforme (dated by TCRdb to 2016 to 2017). Background on the whole study: The study tested whether intratumoral genomic heterogeneity fosters TIL diversity by jointly investigating somatic mutations, TIL diversity and immune response activity. The paper as a whole reports these results and caveats: Because T cells carry unequal numbers of TCR transcripts, RNA-based TCR sequencing may distort clone frequencies. Generalizability was limited because only one glioblastoma patient was included in the TCR and somatic mutation analysis. The authors noted that sorting T cells into functional subsets, which was not done in this study, would be a future improvement.

This clonotype was observed once. No cognate antigen has been identified for it. No much larger clonotype is one base removed from it; base qualities were not supplied. On its own, one read is weak support. The CDR3 numbers 15 residues from cysteine through phenylalanine. The CDR3 DNA has 45 bases and is translated from base 1. V ends up 4 bases short and J 3 bases short, with an unmatched junction base count of 11. CDR1 and CDR2 are drawn from the germline V gene (reference sequence): DFQATT, SNEGSKA. For each of the roughly 9 tumor samples, the AllPrep DNA/RNA mini kit was used to purify genomic DNA and total RNA simultaneously. Every RNA sample had an OD 260/280 ratio above 1.9 and an RNA integrity number above 6.5. A modified ARM-PCR protocol with multiple V-beta primers and a C-beta primer was used to build TCRB libraries from RNA via three nested multiplex PCR rounds. TCRB-specific cDNA was synthesized from approximately 0.54 ug total RNA with ProtoScript II Reverse Transcriptase and a C-beta primer. No unique molecular identifiers were described for the TCRB libraries. The third PCR added barcodes and adapters over around 24 cycles with Deep VentR (exo-) polymerase, followed by gel purification of 250-500 bp bands. An Illumina HiSeq 2500 was used to sequence the TCRB libraries with 250 bp paired-end reads. As for the original processing: The reads were cleaned with Trimmomatic, merged with FLASH and assigned V, D and J segments with MiGEC before being analyzed in VDJtools. Repertoire diversity was quantified with the Shannon-Wiener diversity index calculated using VDJtools. TCRdb redid the processing of the public reads, applying fastp at Q25 and MiXCR, and retained in-frame beta chains. Under each unique CDR3 protein, matching rows form one entry showing the most common genes and DNA. TCRdb, not the original authors, processed these V and J calls. This sample has 13,000 or so distinct CDR3 sequences in its table, and roughly 64% of those were observed once. Clones ranked in the top ten supply around 30% of the sample.

The TCR originated in a male donor with glioblastoma. The chain uses TRBV20-1 and TRBJ2-7; the central 8 bases match TRBD2. Material: brain tumor tissue. The nucleotides are TGCAGTGCTATACCTAGAGCGGGAGTGGGCTACGAGCAGTACTTC. The resulting protein is CSAIPRAGVGYEQYF.